This passage covers 28 T cell receptor beta chains from one sample sequenced in a study of T cells in Graves' hyperthyroidism and ophthalmopathy. The CDR3 regions of TCR beta were amplified from RNA transcripts. The primer set for the first-round RT-PCR of the TCR CDR3 was HTBI. TCRdb reprocessed the multiplex PCR reads via MiXCR and lists one record per CDR3 protein. The sample consists of roughly 400,000 distinct CDR3 sequences, 15% to 17% of them appearing once. The sequencing sample was made of blood. The origin of the receptors is a woman younger than 35 with Graves' hyperthyroidism that later progressed to Graves' ophthalmopathy.

This clonotype was found many times. The V gene is TRBV7-2, the J gene TRBJ1-1, with a possible D match to TRBD1 (5 bases). Between the trimmed V and J ends, which lost 5 bases and 7 bases, there was a span of 17 bases. Germline V gene data show CDR1 as SGHTA and CDR2 as FQGNSA. This CDR3 contains 14 residues. CDR3 bases: TGTGCCAGCAGCCGTAGAGGGACCGAAGGTGAAGCTTTCTTT. As protein: CASSRRGTEGEAFF.

This clonotype has only a few counts. The CDR3 spells CASSLGRGVHYGYTF. CDR3 DNA sequence: TGTGCCAGCAGTTTAGGCCGGGGGGTCCACTATGGCTACACCTTC. The gene calls are TRBV28 and TRBJ1-2; D possibly corresponds to TRBD1 (5 bases). The V end lost 2 bases, the J end lost 3 bases, and 13 bases lay between the germline ends. The CDR3 runs to 15 residues. Germline-derived CDR1 and CDR2 are MDHEN and SYDVKM.

V and J are TRBV24-1 and TRBJ2-1, with 11 bases matching TRBD2. The V segment lost 2 bases and the J segment 7 bases; nucleotides outside the gene matches: 6. CDR1 and CDR2 (germline): KGHDR, SFDVKD. The CDR3 covers 16 residues. The CDR3 DNA is TGTGCCACCAGTGATTCGACTAGCGGGACTCGGAATGAGCAGTTCTTC. Translation gives CATSDSTSGTRNEQFF.

With respect to this clonotype: This clone may be a read error of a much larger clone one base away. The genes are TRBV7-2 and TRBJ2-4; D unresolved. This CDR3 spans 15 amino acids. Germline V gene sequence: CDR1 SGHTA, CDR2 FQGNSA. The CDR3 loop reads CASSLGPTAKNIHYF. The DNA for the CDR3 is TGTGCCAGCAGCTTAGGACCCACCGCCAAAAACATTCACTACTTC.

The chain links TRBV6-2 or TRBV6-3 to TRBJ2-1; D not resolved. V lost 0 bases and J 8 bases, leaving 5 bases between the germline ends. Germline V gene data show CDR1 as MNHEY and CDR2 as SVGEGT. The length of the CDR3 is 12 residues. The CDR3 protein is CASSYSGHEQFF. CDR3 bases: TGTGCCAGCAGTTACTCCGGTCATGAGCAGTTCTTC.

The chain couples TRBV27 to TRBJ2-7; D perhaps matches TRBD1 (5 bases). V was pared by 2 bases and J by 0 bases, with 14 bases between. Germline CDR1 is MNHEY and CDR2 is SMNVEV (reference sequence). There are 16 residues in the CDR3. Here the CDR3 reads CASSLPNRKSSYEQYF. CDR3 bases: TGTGCCAGCAGTTTACCCAACAGGAAGAGCTCCTACGAGCAGTACTTC.

This clonotype was counted many times. The chain is built from TRBV15 and TRBJ2-2; tentatively, D is TRBD1 (5 bases). Trimming stripped 3 bases from V and 1 base from J, with 18 bases between. CDR3 length: 18 amino acids. Germline values: CDR1 LNHNV, CDR2 YYDKDF (reference sequence). The CDR3 region has the DNA TGTGCCACCAGCAGCGATATCCGACAGAGTTGGAACACCGGGGAGCTGTTTTTT. Amino acid sequence: CATSSDIRQSWNTGELFF.

The sample holds many counts of this clonotype. The chain is built from TRBV9 and TRBJ2-5; TRBD1 or TRBD2 may be the D gene (5 bases each). The germline V and J ends were trimmed by 0 bases and 1 base, with 10 bases remaining between them. Germline-derived CDR1 and CDR2 are SGDLS and YYNGEE. The CDR3 runs 15 residues. The CDR3 nucleotides read TGTGCCAGCAGCGTAGATGTGGGACCCCAAGAGACCCAGTACTTC. Translation: CASSVDVGPQETQYF. The full variable domain, rest sourced from reference TRBV9 and TRBJ2-5, is DSGVTQTPKHLITATGQRVTLRCSPRSGDLSVYWYQQSLDQGLQFLIQYYNGEERAKGNILERFSAQQFPDLHSELNLSSLELGDSALYFCASSVDVGPQETQYFGPGTRLLVL.

This clonotype showed up just a few times. This chain connects TRBV4-1 to TRBJ2-3; no reliable D call. The CDR3 spans 15 residues. The germline CDR1 and CDR2 sequences are MGHRA and YSYEKL. The ends were cut back, 0 bases at V and 9 bases at J, with 16 bases in the middle. CDR3 sequence: CASSQDLWGSGTQYF. CDR3 nucleotides: TGCGCCAGCAGCCAAGATCTTTGGGGATCGGGCACGCAGTATTTT.

This clonotype was recorded many times. The chain recombines TRBV28 with TRBJ2-3; 8 positions match TRBD2. Germline lookup yields CDR1 MDHEN and CDR2 SYDVKM. The CDR3 sequence is 16 residues long. The junction had 9 bases not matched to a gene; V was cut back by 6 bases and J by 1 base. CDR3 sequence reads: CASSLQREWGTDTQYF. CDR3 nucleotide sequence: TGTGCCAGCAGCCTGCAGCGGGAGTGGGGCACAGATACGCAGTATTTT.

This clonotype was counted many times. J is TRBJ2-7 and V is TRBV6-1, with D possibly TRBD1 on 5 matching bases. The germline V gene has CDR1 MNHNS and CDR2 SASEGT. Trimming pared 7 bases from V and 0 bases from J, leaving 10 bases between. The CDR3 runs 13 residues. The chain's CDR3 is CASTQGSSYEQYF. Written as DNA, the CDR3 is TGTGCCAGCACCCAGGGATCCTCCTACGAGCAGTACTTC.

In its sample, this clonotype was seen many times. The rearrangement joins TRBV19 to TRBJ1-5; D may be TRBD1 (6 bases). CDR3 length equals 18 residues. CDR1 is LNHDA, CDR2 SQIVND, per germline (reference sequence). V lost 5 bases and J 5 bases, leaving 25 bases between the germline ends. The CDR3 nucleotides are TGTGCCAGTAGTCTCCGAGGGGACACAAATTATGGGGATCAGCCCCAGCATTTT. Encoded protein: CASSLRGDTNYGDQPQHF.

This clonotype was seen ten or more times. The chain joins TRBV5-1 to TRBJ1-1; D ambiguous. The V end lost 0 bases, the J end lost 1 base, and 7 bases lay between the germline ends. Germline V gene data show CDR1 as SGHRS and CDR2 as YFSETQ. The CDR3 consists of 14 residues. In DNA, the CDR3 is TGCGCCAGCAGCTTGGTACGGACGAACACTGAAGCTTTCTTT. It is translated as CASSLVRTNTEAFF.

This clonotype turned up a few times. The CDR3 nucleotides are TGCGCCAGCAGCGCTGGGCACCAAGAGACCCAGTACTTC. Translation: CASSAGHQETQYF. This chain links TRBV5-1 with TRBJ2-5; no definite D call. V lost 4 bases to trimming and J lost 0 bases, with 7 bases between them. Germline V CDR1 and CDR2: SGHRS, YFSETQ. The CDR3 is made up of 13 amino acids.

The chain links TRBV20-1 to TRBJ2-6, with D perhaps TRBD2 (6 bases). The CDR3 is 15 residues long. Looked up from germline, CDR1 is DFQATT and CDR2 is SNEGSKA (reference sequence). V lost 2 bases to trimming and J lost 0 bases, with 8 bases between them. The CDR3 DNA reads TGCAGTGCTAGACTGGGGGGCTCTGGGGCCAACGTCCTGACTTTC. Translating it yields CSARLGGSGANVLTF.

This CDR3 reads CASSLAETGVQGNTIYF. The CDR3 coding sequence is TGTGCCAGCAGCTTAGCGGAAACGGGGGTTCAGGGGAACACCATATATTTT. This chain uses TRBV7-8 with TRBJ1-3, with a weak D call TRBD1 (6 bases). Germline V lookup: CDR1 SGHVS, CDR2 FQNEAQ. Trimming cost V 0 bases and J 7 bases, with 19 bases left between them. This CDR3 is built from 17 residues.

This clonotype was recorded at least ten times. This chain uses TRBV7-9 with TRBJ1-1; D ambiguous. V lost 0 bases and J 3 bases, leaving 11 bases between the germline ends. The CDR3 runs to 15 residues. CDR1 and CDR2 (germline): SEHNR, FQNEAQ (reference sequence). CDR3 residues: CASSLAGFVYTEAFF. The CDR3 DNA follows: TGTGCCAGCAGCTTAGCAGGGTTTGTGTACACTGAAGCTTTCTTT.

The V gene is TRBV6-1, the J gene TRBJ2-7; TRBD2 matches at 12 bases. CDR1 is MNHNS and CDR2 is SASEGT in the germline V gene. The CDR3 length is 15 residues. Germline trimming cut 7 bases from V and 6 bases from J; bases unmatched to any gene: 10. This chain's CDR3 is CASTSLAGGTVEQYF. In nucleotides, the CDR3 is TGTGCCAGCACCTCACTAGCGGGAGGTACAGTCGAGCAGTACTTC.

This clonotype appeared many times. J is TRBJ2-7 and V is TRBV18; D call uncertain. Per the germline V gene, CDR1 is KGHSH and CDR2 is LQKENI. V was shortened by 6 bases and J by 2 bases, with 8 bases between the two germline ends. The CDR3 length is 12 residues. This CDR3 reads CASSKDPYEQYF. In DNA, the CDR3 is TGTGCCAGCTCCAAAGACCCCTACGAGCAGTACTTC.

This clonotype was seen repeatedly, ten times or more. The gene calls are TRBV18 and TRBJ2-5; tentatively, D is TRBD1 or TRBD2 (5 bases each). Germline V lookup: CDR1 KGHSH, CDR2 LQKENI. This CDR3 comprises 15 residues. The V end lost 1 base, the J end lost 4 bases, and 13 bases lay between the germline ends. The CDR3: CASSPRGPKGETQYF. The CDR3 DNA reads as TGTGCCAGCTCACCACGGGGACCCAAAGGAGAGACCCAGTACTTC.

The chain uses TRBV19 and TRBJ1-4, with D tentatively TRBD1 (6 bases). The CDR3 covers 14 residues. The germline V gene encodes CDR1 LNHDA and CDR2 SQIVND (reference sequence). Trimming left V 9 bases short and J 8 bases short, with 19 bases between. The CDR3 sequence is CASGGNREREKLFF. The CDR3 DNA follows: TGTGCCAGCGGGGGGAACAGGGAGAGAGAAAAACTGTTTTTT.

Many counts were recorded for this clonotype. In DNA, the CDR3 is TGTGCCAGCAGTTACCGGATCGATCAGCCCCAGCATTTT. Protein product: CASSYRIDQPQHF. The rearrangement joins TRBV6-1 to TRBJ1-5; no definite D call. CDR1 is MNHNS and CDR2 is SASEGT in the germline V gene. The CDR3 consists of 13 residues. V was trimmed by 5 bases and J by 5 bases, leaving 10 bases between them.

This clonotype was picked up one time. The chain couples TRBV5-1 to TRBJ1-3; 7 nucleotides line up with TRBD1. The CDR3 has 15 amino acids. The V segment lost 1 base and the J segment 4 bases; nucleotides outside the gene matches: 5. Germline CDR1 SGHRS, CDR2 YFSETQ. The CDR3 coding sequence is TGCGCCAGCAGCTTGATGGGGACAGCAGGAAACACCATATATTTT. Its translation is CASSLMGTAGNTIYF.

The chain has TRBV28 and TRBJ2-1; no firm D call. This CDR3 is 16 amino acids long. V lost 6 bases, J lost 2 bases, and 17 bases lay in between. Germline V gene lookup returns CDR1 MDHEN and CDR2 SYDVKM. CDR3 DNA: TGTGCCAGCAGCCAAGTCTCTAGTGCGGCCTACAATGAGCAGTTCTTC. It is translated as CASSQVSSAAYNEQFF.

This clonotype was detected many times. The CDR3 sequence is CASSLDRVWGQYF. Written as DNA, the CDR3 is TGTGCCAGCAGCCTGGACAGGGTTTGGGGCCAGTACTTC. This sequence joins TRBV7-9 and TRBJ2-5, with 8 bases lining up with TRBD1. The CDR3 has 13 residues. Trimming removed 5 bases from V and 10 bases from J; junction bases left unmatched: 9. Germline V lookup: CDR1 SEHNR, CDR2 FQNEAQ (reference sequence).

This clonotype was found many times. The CDR3 reads CASSLGQWTARNIQYF. CDR3 coding DNA: TGCGCCAGCAGCTTAGGACAGTGGACAGCAAGAAACATTCAGTACTTC. The chain employs TRBV5-1 and TRBJ2-4; a weak D match, TRBD1 (6 bases). The germline gives CDR1 SGHRS, CDR2 YFSETQ. V shed 2 bases and J shed 6 bases, with 18 bases lying between them. This CDR3 has 16 amino acids.

This clonotype was detected ten times or more. The chain employs TRBV5-1 and TRBJ2-7; D is undetermined. V lost 0 bases to trimming and J lost 2 bases, with 12 bases between them. From germline, CDR1 is SGHRS and CDR2 YFSETQ. The CDR3 consists of 15 residues. CDR3 nucleotide sequence: TGCGCCAGCAGCTTGGCCATAGGACGGCCCTACGAGCAGTACTTC. As protein: CASSLAIGRPYEQYF.

This clonotype was seen a few times. The J gene is TRBJ2-3, the V gene TRBV5-6, with D unclear. V dropped 0 bases and J dropped 4 bases, with 12 bases sitting between them. In germline, CDR1 is SGHDT, CDR2 YYEEEE. The CDR3 spans 15 residues. In DNA, the CDR3 is TGTGCCAGCAGCTTGGGGGGAAATCGGGCAGATACGCAGTATTTT. It encodes CASSLGGNRADTQYF.